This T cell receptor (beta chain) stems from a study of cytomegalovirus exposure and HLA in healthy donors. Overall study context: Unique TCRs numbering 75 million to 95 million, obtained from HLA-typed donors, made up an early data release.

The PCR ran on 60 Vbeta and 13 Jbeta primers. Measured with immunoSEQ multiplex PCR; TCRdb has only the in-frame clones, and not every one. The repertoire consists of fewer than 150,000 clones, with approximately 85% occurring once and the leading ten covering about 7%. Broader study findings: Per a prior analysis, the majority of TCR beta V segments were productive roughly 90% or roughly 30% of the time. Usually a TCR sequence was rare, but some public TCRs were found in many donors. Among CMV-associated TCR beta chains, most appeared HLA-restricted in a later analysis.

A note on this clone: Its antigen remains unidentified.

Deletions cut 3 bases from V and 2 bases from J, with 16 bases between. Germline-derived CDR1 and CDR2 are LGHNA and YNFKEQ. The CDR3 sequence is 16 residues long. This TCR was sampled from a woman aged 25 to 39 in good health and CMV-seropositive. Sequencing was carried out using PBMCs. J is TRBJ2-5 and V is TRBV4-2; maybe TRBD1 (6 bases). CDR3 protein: CASSQVWGQGQETQYF. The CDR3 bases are TGTGCCAGCAGCCAGGTATGGGGACAAGGACAAGAGACCCAGTACTTC.